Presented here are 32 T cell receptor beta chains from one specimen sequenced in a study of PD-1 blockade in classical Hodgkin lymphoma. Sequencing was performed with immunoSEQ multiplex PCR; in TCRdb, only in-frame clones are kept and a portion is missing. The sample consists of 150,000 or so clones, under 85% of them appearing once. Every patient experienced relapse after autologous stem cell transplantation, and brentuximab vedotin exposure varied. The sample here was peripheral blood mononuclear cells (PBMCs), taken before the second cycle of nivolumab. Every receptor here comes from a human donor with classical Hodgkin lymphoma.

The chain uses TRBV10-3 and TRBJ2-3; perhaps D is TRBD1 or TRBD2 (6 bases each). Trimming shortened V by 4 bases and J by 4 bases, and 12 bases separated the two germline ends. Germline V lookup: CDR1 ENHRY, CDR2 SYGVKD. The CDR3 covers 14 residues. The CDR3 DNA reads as TGTGCCATCAGTGCCCAGGGGAGGTCAGATACGCAGTATTTT. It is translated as CAISAQGRSDTQYF.

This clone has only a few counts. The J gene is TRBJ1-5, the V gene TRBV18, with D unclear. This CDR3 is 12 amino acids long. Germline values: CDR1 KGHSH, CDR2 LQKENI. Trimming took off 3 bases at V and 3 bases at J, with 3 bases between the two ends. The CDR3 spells CASSPTNQPQHF. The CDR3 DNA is TGTGCCAGCTCACCGACCAATCAGCCCCAGCATTTT.

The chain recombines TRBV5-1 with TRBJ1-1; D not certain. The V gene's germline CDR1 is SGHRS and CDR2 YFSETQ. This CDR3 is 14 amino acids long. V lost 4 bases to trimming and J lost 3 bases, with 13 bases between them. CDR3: CASSLDGDYTEAFF. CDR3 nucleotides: TGCGCCAGCAGCCTCGACGGGGATTACACTGAAGCTTTCTTT. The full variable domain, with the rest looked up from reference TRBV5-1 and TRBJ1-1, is KAGVTQTPRYLIKTRGQQVTLSCSPISGHRSVSWYQQTPGQGLQFLFEYFSETQRNKGNFPGRFSGRQFSNSRSEMNVSTLELGDSALYLCASSLDGDYTEAFFGQGTRLTVV.

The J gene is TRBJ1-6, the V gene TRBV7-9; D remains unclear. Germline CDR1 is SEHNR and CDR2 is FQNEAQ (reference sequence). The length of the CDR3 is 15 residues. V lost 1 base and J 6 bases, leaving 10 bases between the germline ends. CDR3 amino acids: CASSLVAGSNSPLHF. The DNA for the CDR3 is TGTGCCAGCAGCTTAGTTGCGGGATCTAATTCACCCCTCCACTTT.

CDR3 region: CASSPRTFTDVPDTQYF. CDR3 DNA sequence: TGTGCCAGCAGCCCCAGGACCTTTACCGACGTCCCAGATACGCAGTATTTT. This rearrangement joins TRBV7-9 to TRBJ2-3; D is undetermined. Trimming left V 5 bases short and J 4 bases short, with 22 bases between. CDR1 SEHNR and CDR2 FQNEAQ come from the germline V gene (reference sequence). The CDR3 length is 17 residues.

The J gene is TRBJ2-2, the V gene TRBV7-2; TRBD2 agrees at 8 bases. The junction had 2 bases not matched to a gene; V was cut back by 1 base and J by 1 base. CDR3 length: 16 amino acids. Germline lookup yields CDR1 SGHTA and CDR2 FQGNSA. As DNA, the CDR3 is TGTGCCAGCAGCTTAGTCAGCGGGGGGAACACCGGGGAGCTGTTTTTT. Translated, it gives CASSLVSGGNTGELFF. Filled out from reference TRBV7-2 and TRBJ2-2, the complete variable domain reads GAGVSQSPSNKVTEKGKDVELRCDPISGHTALYWYRQSLGQGLEFLIYFQGNSAPDKSGLPSDRFSAERTGGSVSTLTIQRTQQEDSAVYLCASSLVSGGNTGELFFGEGSRLTVL.

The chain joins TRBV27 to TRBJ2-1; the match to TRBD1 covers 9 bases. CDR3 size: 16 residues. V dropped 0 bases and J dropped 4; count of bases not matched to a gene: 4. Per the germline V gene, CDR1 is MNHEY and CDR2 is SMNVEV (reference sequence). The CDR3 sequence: CASSLSTGGTYNEQFF. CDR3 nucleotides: TGTGCCAGCAGTTTATCAACAGGGGGCACTTACAATGAGCAGTTCTTC.

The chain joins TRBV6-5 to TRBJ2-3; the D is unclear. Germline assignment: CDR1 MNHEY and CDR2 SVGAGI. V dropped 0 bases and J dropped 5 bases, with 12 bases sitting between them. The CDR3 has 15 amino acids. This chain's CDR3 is CASSYSRTAVDTQYF. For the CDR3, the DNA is TGTGCCAGCAGTTACTCCCGGACCGCAGTAGATACGCAGTATTTT.

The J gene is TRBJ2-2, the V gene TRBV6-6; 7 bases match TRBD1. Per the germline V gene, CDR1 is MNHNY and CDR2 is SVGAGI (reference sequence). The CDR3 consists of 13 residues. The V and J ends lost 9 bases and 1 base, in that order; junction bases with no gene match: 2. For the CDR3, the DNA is TGTGCCAGTCGACAGGGGAACACCGGGGAGCTGTTTTTT. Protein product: CASRQGNTGELFF.

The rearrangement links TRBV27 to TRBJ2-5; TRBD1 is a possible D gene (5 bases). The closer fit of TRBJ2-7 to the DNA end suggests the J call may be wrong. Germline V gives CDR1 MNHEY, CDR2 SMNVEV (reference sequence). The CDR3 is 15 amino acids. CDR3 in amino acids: CASSFRVGPNYEQYF. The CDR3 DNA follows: TGTGCCAGCAGTTTCAGGGTAGGGCCAAACTACGAGCAGTACTTC.

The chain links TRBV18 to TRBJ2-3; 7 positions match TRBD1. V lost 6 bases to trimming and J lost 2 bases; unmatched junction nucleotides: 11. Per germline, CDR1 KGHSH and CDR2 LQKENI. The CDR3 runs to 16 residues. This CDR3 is CASSYNRGPATDTQYF. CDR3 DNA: TGTGCCAGCTCGTACAACAGGGGTCCCGCCACAGATACGCAGTATTTT.

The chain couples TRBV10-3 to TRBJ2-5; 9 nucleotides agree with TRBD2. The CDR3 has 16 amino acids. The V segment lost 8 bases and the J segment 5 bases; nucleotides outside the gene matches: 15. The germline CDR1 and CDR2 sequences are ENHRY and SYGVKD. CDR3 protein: CAIRGGREDIWETQYF. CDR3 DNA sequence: TGTGCCATCCGTGGCGGGAGGGAGGATATATGGGAGACCCAGTACTTC.

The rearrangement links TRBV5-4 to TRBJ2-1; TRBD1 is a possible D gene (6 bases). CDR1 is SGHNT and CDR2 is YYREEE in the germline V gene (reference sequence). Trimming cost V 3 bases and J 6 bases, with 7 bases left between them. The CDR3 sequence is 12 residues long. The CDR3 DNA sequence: TGTGCCAGCAGCTCGACAGGCAATGAGCAGTTCTTC. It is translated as CASSSTGNEQFF.

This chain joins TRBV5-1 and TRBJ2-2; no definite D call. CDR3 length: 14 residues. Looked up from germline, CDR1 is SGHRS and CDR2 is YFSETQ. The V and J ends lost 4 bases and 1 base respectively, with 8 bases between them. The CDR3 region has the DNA TGCGCCAGCAGCCCTACAAGGAACACCGGGGAGCTGTTTTTT. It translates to CASSPTRNTGELFF.

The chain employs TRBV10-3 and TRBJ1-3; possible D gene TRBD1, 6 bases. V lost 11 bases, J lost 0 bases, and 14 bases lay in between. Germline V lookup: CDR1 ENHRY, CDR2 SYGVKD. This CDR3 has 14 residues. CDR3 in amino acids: CAARQDTSGNTIYF. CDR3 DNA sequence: TGTGCCGCACGACAGGACACCTCTGGAAACACCATATATTTT.

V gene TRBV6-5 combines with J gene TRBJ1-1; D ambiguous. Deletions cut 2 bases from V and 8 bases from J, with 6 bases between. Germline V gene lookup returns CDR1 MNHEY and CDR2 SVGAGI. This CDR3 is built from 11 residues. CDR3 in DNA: TGTGCCAGCAGTTACGTGGGAGAAGCTTTCTTT. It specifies CASSYVGEAFF.

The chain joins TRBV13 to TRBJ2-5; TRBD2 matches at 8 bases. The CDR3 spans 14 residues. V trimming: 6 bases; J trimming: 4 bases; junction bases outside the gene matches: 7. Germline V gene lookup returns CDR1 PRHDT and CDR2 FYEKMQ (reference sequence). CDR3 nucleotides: TGTGCCAGCAGTGAATGGGCGGGAGGAGAGACCCAGTACTTC. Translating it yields CASSEWAGGETQYF. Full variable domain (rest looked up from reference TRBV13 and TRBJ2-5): AAGVIQSPRHLIKEKRETATLKCYPIPRHDTVYWYQQGPGQDPQFLISFYEKMQSDKGSIPDRFSAQQFSDYHSELNMSSLELGDSALYFCASSEWAGGETQYFGPGTRLLVL.

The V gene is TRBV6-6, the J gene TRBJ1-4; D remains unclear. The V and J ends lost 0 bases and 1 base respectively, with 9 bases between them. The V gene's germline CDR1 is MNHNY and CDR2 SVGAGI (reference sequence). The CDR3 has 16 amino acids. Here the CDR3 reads CASSYSRTETNEKLFF. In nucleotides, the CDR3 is TGTGCCAGCAGTTACTCGAGGACCGAAACTAATGAAAAACTGTTTTTT.

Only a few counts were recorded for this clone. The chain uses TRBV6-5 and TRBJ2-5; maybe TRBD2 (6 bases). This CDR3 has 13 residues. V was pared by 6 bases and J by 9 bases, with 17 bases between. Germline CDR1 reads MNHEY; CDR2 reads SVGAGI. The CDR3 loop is CASSPRGWRAQYF. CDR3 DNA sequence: TGTGCCAGCAGCCCCCGGGGGTGGAGGGCCCAGTACTTC.

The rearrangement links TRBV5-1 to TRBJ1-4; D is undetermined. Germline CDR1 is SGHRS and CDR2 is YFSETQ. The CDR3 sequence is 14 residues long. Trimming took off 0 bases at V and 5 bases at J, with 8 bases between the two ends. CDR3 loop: CASSLGLGNEKLFF. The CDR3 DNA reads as TGCGCCAGCAGCTTGGGTCTGGGAAATGAAAAACTGTTTTTT.

The CDR3 DNA is TGTGCCATCAGTGAACAGAGCAACACCATATATTTT. Amino acids: CAISEQSNTIYF. The chain has TRBV10-3 and TRBJ1-3; D gene ambiguous. The CDR3 loop spans 12 amino acids. Trimming shortened V by 3 bases and J by 7 bases, and 7 bases separated the two germline ends. Germline CDR1 reads ENHRY; CDR2 reads SYGVKD.

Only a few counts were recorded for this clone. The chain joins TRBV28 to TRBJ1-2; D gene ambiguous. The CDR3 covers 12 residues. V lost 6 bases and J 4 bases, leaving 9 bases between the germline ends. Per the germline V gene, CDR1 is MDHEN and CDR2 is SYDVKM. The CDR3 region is CASSQPLYGYTF. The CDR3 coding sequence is TGTGCCAGCAGCCAACCCCTCTATGGCTACACCTTC.

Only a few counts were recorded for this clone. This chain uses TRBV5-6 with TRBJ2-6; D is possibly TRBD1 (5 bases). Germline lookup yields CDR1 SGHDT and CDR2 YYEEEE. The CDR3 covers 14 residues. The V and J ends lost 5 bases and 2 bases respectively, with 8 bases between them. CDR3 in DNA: TGTGCCAGCAGGGAACAGGCTGGGGCCAACGTCCTGACTTTC. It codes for CASREQAGANVLTF.

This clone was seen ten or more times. This CDR3 is CASRSPSSYEQYF. In DNA, the CDR3 is TGTGCCAGCAGGTCCCCTTCCAGCTACGAGCAGTACTTC. This rearrangement joins TRBV25-1 to TRBJ2-7; D uncertain. Germline CDR1 MGHDK, CDR2 SYGVNS. The length of the CDR3 is 13 residues. V lost 6 bases to trimming and J lost 3 bases, with 12 bases between them.

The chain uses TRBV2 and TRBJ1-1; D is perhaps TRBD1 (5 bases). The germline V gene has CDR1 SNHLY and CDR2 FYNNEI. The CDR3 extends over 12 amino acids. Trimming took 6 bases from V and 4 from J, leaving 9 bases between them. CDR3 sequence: CASSAGFTEAFF. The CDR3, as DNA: TGTGCCAGCAGCGCAGGGTTCACTGAAGCTTTCTTT.

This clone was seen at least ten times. Here the CDR3 reads CASSPGLAASTYEQYF. The CDR3 DNA sequence: TGTGCCAGCAGCCCTGGACTAGCGGCATCTACCTACGAGCAGTACTTC. The V and J genes are TRBV4-2 and TRBJ2-7; 10 bases agree with TRBD2. Germline V gene sequence: CDR1 LGHNA, CDR2 YNFKEQ. V lost 4 bases and J lost 2; bases outside the gene matches: 8. The CDR3 sequence is 16 residues long.

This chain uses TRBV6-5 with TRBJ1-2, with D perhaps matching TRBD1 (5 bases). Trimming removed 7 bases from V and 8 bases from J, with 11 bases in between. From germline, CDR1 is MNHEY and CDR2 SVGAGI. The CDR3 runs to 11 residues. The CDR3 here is CASKGIGGYTF. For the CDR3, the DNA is TGTGCCAGCAAGGGGATAGGAGGCTACACCTTC.

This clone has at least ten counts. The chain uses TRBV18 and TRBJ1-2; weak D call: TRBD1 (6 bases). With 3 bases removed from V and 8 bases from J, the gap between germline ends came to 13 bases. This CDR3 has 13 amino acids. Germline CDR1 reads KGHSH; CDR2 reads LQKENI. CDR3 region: CASSPAAGEGYTF. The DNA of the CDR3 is TGTGCCAGCTCACCCGCGGCAGGGGAAGGCTACACCTTC.

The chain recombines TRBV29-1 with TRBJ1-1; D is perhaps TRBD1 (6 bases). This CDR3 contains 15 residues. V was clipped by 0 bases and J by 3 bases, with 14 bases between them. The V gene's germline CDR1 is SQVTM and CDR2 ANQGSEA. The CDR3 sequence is CSVEEQGGRHTEAFF. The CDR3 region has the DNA TGCAGCGTTGAAGAACAGGGTGGGCGGCACACTGAAGCTTTCTTT.

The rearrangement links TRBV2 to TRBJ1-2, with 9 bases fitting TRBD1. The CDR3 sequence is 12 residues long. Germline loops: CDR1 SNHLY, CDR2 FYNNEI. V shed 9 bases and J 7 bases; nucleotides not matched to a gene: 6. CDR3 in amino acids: CARGDREFGYTF. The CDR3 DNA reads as TGTGCCAGGGGGGACAGGGAGTTTGGCTACACCTTC.

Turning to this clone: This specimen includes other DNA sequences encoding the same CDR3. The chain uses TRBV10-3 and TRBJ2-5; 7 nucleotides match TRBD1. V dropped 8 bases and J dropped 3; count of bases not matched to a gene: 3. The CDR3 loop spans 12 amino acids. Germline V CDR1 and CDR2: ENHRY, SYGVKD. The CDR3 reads CAISDREETQYF. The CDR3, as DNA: TGTGCCATCTCTGACAGGGAAGAGACCCAGTACTTC.

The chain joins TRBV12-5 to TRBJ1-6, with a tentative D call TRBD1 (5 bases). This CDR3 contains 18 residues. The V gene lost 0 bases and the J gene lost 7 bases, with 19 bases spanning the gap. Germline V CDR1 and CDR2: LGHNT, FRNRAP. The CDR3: CASGLVLVGRGPNSPLHF. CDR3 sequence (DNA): TGTGCTAGTGGTTTGGTACTCGTCGGGAGGGGACCAAATTCACCCCTCCACTTT.